These T cell receptor beta chains were read from a single sample in a study of T cell changes during pregnancy in multiple sclerosis. The table came from immunoSEQ multiplex PCR; TCRdb's copy has only in-frame clones and leaves some out. This sample has around 39,000 clones, with approximately 91% found just once. The sample in question was CD8+ T cells from peripheral blood mononuclear cells, obtained in the first trimester of pregnancy. The source is a female donor with multiple sclerosis, enrolled in a pregnancy study. The CDR3 runs from the conserved cysteine through the conserved F or W. The D gene is left open where the match is weak. A row's size may be missing; if present it is once, few, many or a size class.

abundance | j_gene | v_gene | d_gene | CDR3nt | CDR3aa
. | TRBJ2-3 | TRBV2 | TRBD1 | TGTGCCAGCAGGGGACAGGTGCGAGGTACGCAGTATTTT | CASRGQVRGTQYF
. | TRBJ2-5 | TRBV6-4 | TRBD2 | TGTGCCAGCAGTGAACAGCCGGGAGGCCAAGAGACCCAGTACTTC | CASSEQPGGQETQYF
. | TRBJ2-5 | TRBV27 | . | TGTGCCAGCAGTTCCGGTTTAGAGACCCAGTACTTC | CASSSGLETQYF
. | TRBJ2-3 | TRBV11-3 | TRBD2 | TGTGCCAGCAGCTTAGGCGATCTAGCGGGGGGCTTCGGCACAGATACGCAGTATTTT | CASSLGDLAGGFGTDTQYF
. | TRBJ1-2 | TRBV6-5 | . | TGTGCCAGCAGTTCCCGACCGGGGGGCTACACCTTC | CASSSRPGGYTF
few | TRBJ1-1 | TRBV4-2 | . | TGTGCCAGCAGCCAAGGGCAGGGGTTGAACACTGAAGCTTTCTTT | CASSQGQGLNTEAFF
many | TRBJ1-2 | TRBV6-4 | TRBD1 | TGTGCCAGCAGTCCGACAGGGGAAAGTAACTATGGCTACACCTTC | CASSPTGESNYGYTF
. | TRBJ2-7 | TRBV2 | . | TGTGCCAGCAGAGAACGAGGTTCTGGCGAGCAGTACTTC | CASRERGSGEQYF
. | TRBJ2-3 | TRBV6-6 | . | TGTGCCAGCATCACATCCGGGGATACAGATACGCAGTATTTT | CASITSGDTDTQYF
. | TRBJ1-1 | TRBV7-9 | TRBD1 | TGTGCCAGCAGCCAAGGGGGCTCTGAAGCTTTCTTT | CASSQGGSEAFF
. | TRBJ2-5 | TRBV9 | TRBD2 | TGTGCCAGCAGCGTACTAGCGGGGGATGAGACCCAGTACTTC | CASSVLAGDETQYF
. | TRBJ2-2 | TRBV7-8 | . | TGTGCCAGCAGGTCCACCAAAGGGGTCGGGGAGCTGTTTTTT | CASRSTKGVGELFF
. | TRBJ1-2 | TRBV11-2 | TRBD1 | TGTGCCAGCAGCCTACACCTGGGACTCTCCAGGGGGGTGATATCAGGCTACACCTTC | CASSLHLGLSRGVISGYTF
once | TRBJ1-6 | TRBV5-8 | TRBD1 | TGTGCCAGCAGCTTACCCGGGACAGCAAAAAATTCACCCCTCCACTTT | CASSLPGTAKNSPLHF
. | TRBJ1-2 | TRBV29-1 | . | TGCAGCGTGCCAGGGGCAACGCGACACTATGGCTACACCTTC | CSVPGATRHYGYTF
. | TRBJ2-1 | TRBV7-7 | TRBD1 | TGTGCTAGCAGCGCACTAGGGACAGGGGTAGAGAATGAGCAGTTCTTC | CASSALGTGVENEQFF
. | TRBJ1-1 | TRBV7-6 | . | TGTGCCAGCAGCTCTGACTCTTACCAGAACACTGAAGCTTTCTTT | CASSSDSYQNTEAFF
. | TRBJ1-2 | TRBV7-8 | TRBD1 | TGTGCCAGCAGCATACAGGGGGCCGATGGCTACACCTTC | CASSIQGADGYTF
. | TRBJ2-3 | TRBV6-4 | TRBD2 | TGTGCCAGCAGTGACTCTAGCGGGGGGGGATTAGGTACGCAGTATTTT | CASSDSSGGGLGTQYF
. | TRBJ2-5 | TRBV30 | . | TGTGCCTGGGGAGGTCCAGAAGAGACCCAGTACTTC | CAWGGPEETQYF
. | TRBJ1-2 | TRBV27 | . | TGTGCCAGTAAAGTGGGGGGGCGCGATGGCTACACCTTC | CASKVGGRDGYTF
medium-sized | TRBJ1-4 | TRBV4-3 | . | TGCGCCAGCAGCCAAGATGGTTGGGCGAGGGAACTCGAAAAACTGTTTTTT | CASSQDGWARELEKLFF
. | TRBJ1-6 | TRBV4-3 | TRBD1 | TGCGCCAGCAGCCAAGAAGCCGGGACAGGGGGCTCACCCCTCCACTTT | CASSQEAGTGGSPLHF
. | TRBJ2-1 | TRBV4-3 | TRBD2 | TGCGCCAGCAGCCAAGATAGCGGGGGGGCCGGAAATGAGCAGTTCTTC | CASSQDSGGAGNEQFF
. | TRBJ2-3 | TRBV6-4 | TRBD2 | TGTGCCAGCAGCTCGACTAGCGGGGACACAGATACGCAGTATTTT | CASSSTSGDTDTQYF
. | TRBJ2-2 | TRBV6-4 | . | TGTGCCAGCAGTGACGCGCGGGGAGGCACCGGGGAGCTGTTTTTT | CASSDARGGTGELFF
. | TRBJ1-5 | TRBV4-1 | . | TGCGCCAGCAGCCTTATCGGGGATCCCAATCAGCCCCAGCATTTT | CASSLIGDPNQPQHF
few | TRBJ1-5 | TRBV4-1 | . | TGCGCCAGCAGCCAAGAGGGGAAAATGAGGGAGCAGCCCCAGCATTTT | CASSQEGKMREQPQHF
. | TRBJ2-1 | TRBV7-9 | TRBD2 | TGTGCCAGCAGCTTAGGCGGGGGGGCTGAGCAGTTCTTC | CASSLGGGAEQFF
. | TRBJ1-1 | TRBV13 | . | TGTGCCACCACGACGGGAGAGAACACTGAAGCTTTCTTT | CATTTGENTEAFF
. | TRBJ2-3 | TRBV5-4 | TRBD2 | TGTGCCAGCATCCCCGGACTAGCGGGAGATACGCAGTATTTT | CASIPGLAGDTQYF
once | TRBJ1-1 | TRBV19 | . | TGTGCCAGTAGTTCCGGGGGGACTGAAGCTTTCTTT | CASSSGGTEAFF
. | TRBJ2-7 | TRBV7-2 | . | TGTGCCAGCAGCTTAGTGGGAGTCGCGCAGTACTTC | CASSLVGVAQYF
. | TRBJ2-7 | TRBV6-5 | . | TGTGCCAGCAGTTACGGGGGGGCAACCTACGAGCAGTACTTC | CASSYGGATYEQYF
once | TRBJ2-3 | TRBV7-9 | TRBD2 | TGTGCCAGCAGCATAACTACCGCGGGGGGGCCGGCCGAAGATACGCAGTATTTT | CASSITTAGGPAEDTQYF
few | TRBJ2-3 | TRBV7-9 | . | TGTGCCACCCTGGGGGGTACGGCTATTAGCACAGATACGCAGTATTTT | CATLGGTAISTDTQYF
. | TRBJ2-7 | TRBV19 | . | TGTGCCAGTAGTATAAGCGTCGGAGGGATCTACGAGCAGTACTTC | CASSISVGGIYEQYF
once | TRBJ2-1 | TRBV4-1 | . | TGCGCCAGCAGCCAGACAGACTCCTACAATGAGCAGTTCTTC | CASSQTDSYNEQFF
. | TRBJ2-1 | TRBV9 | TRBD2 | TGTGCCAGCAGCGTAGAAAAGCGGGGGGCGGGGAATGAGCAGTTCTTC | CASSVEKRGAGNEQFF
many | TRBJ1-1 | TRBV19 | TRBD1 | TGTGCCAGTACCACTTTACGGACAGGGAACACTGAAGCTTTCTTT | CASTTLRTGNTEAFF
. | TRBJ2-1 | TRBV10-3 | . | TGTGCCACCTTGGAGGGTACTAGCCATGACCCCAATGAGCAGTTCTTC | CATLEGTSHDPNEQFF
. | TRBJ2-1 | TRBV27 | . | TGTGCCAGCAGTAGGGGAACCTACAATGAGCAGTTCTTC | CASSRGTYNEQFF
. | TRBJ2-1 | TRBV27 | . | TGTGCCAGCACTCAAAGGGGGGGCCATGAGCAGTTCTTC | CASTQRGGHEQFF
. | TRBJ2-7 | TRBV13 | . | TGTGCCAGCAGCTCCGGCTCCTACGAGCAGTACTTC | CASSSGSYEQYF
. | TRBJ2-3 | TRBV9 | . | TGTGCCAGCACCCGATGGGGCAACCCCCAAGATACGCAGTATTTT | CASTRWGNPQDTQYF